The present T cell receptor (beta chain) was sequenced within a study of blood T cell repertoires in COVID-19. Germline values: CDR1 DFQATT, CDR2 SNEGSKA (reference sequence). Between the trimmed V and J ends, which lost 5 bases and 11 bases, there was a span of 13 bases. The CDR3 runs to 11 residues. Using immunoSEQ multiplex PCR, the repertoire was profiled, and TCRdb retains in-frame clones only, with some absent. This table holds approximately 300,000 clones, 75% to 90% found once. This chain links TRBV20-1 with TRBJ1-5; TRBD1 is a possible D gene (5 bases). The sequence was collected from a middle-aged woman with acute or convalescent COVID-19. Sequences were obtained from peripheral blood. CDR3 sequence (DNA): TGCAGTGCTGTCCAGGGCCATGCCCAGCATTTT. Translated: CSAVQGHAQHF.